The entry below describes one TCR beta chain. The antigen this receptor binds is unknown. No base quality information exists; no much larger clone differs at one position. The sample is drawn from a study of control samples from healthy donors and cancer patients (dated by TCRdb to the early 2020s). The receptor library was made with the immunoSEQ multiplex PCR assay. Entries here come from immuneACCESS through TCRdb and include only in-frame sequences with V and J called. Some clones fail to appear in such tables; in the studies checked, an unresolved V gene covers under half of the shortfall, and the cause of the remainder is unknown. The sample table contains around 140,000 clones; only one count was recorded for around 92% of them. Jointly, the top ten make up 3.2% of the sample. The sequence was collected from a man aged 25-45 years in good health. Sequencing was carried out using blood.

At the DNA level, the sequence is TGTGCCAGCAGGGGCGGGACAGGAGGGCAGCCCCAGCATTTT. Translated, this gives CASRGGTGGQPQHF. The chain is made from TRBV6-5 and TRBJ1-5, and 8 bases in between align with TRBD1. CDR1 MNHEY and CDR2 SVGAGI were looked up in the germline V gene. V has 6 bases trimmed and J has 7 bases trimmed; junction bases matching no gene number 8. From the cysteine through the phenylalanine, the CDR3 covers 14 amino acids. The kept DNA is CDR3 alone, 42 bases in frame from the first base.